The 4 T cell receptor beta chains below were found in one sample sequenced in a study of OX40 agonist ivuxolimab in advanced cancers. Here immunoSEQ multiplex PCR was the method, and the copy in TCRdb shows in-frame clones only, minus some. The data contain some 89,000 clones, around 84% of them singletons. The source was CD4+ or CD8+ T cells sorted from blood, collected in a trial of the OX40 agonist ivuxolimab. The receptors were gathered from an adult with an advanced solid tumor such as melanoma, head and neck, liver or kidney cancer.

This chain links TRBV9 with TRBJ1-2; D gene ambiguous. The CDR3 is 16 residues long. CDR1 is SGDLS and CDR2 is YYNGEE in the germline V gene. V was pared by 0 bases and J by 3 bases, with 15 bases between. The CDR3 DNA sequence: TGTGCCAGCAGCGTAGAACTCAGTCCGACCCACTATGGCTACACCTTC. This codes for CASSVELSPTHYGYTF.

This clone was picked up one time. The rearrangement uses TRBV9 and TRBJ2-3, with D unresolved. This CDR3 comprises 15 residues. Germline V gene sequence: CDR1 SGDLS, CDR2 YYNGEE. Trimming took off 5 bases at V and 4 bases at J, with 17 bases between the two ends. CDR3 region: CASSSFGLQADTQYF. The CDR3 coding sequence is TGTGCCAGCAGTAGTTTCGGCCTACAAGCAGATACGCAGTATTTT.

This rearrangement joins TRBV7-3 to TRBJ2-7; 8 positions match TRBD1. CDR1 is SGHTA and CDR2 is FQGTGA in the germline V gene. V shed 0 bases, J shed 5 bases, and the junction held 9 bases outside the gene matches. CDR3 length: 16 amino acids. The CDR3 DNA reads TGTGCCAGCAGCTTAACGTACGGACAGGGTTTGCACGAGCAGTACTTC. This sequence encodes CASSLTYGQGLHEQYF.

DNA of the CDR3: TGTGCCTGGAGTGTACTCGGGTTAGGATACGAGCAGTACTTC. Translated: CAWSVLGLGYEQYF. This chain uses TRBV30 with TRBJ2-7; D not certain. The CDR3 has 14 amino acids. V was cut by 0 bases and J by 4 bases, with 13 bases left in between. The germline V gene encodes CDR1 GTSNPN and CDR2 SVGIG (reference sequence).